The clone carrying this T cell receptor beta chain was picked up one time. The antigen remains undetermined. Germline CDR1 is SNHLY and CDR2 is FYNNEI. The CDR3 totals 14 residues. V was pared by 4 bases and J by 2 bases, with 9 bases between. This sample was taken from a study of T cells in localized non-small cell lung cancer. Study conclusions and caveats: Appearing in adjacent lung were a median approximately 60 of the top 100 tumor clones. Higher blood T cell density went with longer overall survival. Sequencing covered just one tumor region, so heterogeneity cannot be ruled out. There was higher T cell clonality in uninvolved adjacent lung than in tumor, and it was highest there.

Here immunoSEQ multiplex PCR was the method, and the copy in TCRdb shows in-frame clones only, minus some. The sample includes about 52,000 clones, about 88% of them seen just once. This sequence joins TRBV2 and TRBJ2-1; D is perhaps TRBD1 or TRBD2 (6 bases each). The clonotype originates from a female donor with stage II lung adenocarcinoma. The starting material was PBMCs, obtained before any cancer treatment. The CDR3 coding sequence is TGTGCCAGCAGTGCTAGGGGGGCCTACAATGAGCAGTTCTTC. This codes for CASSARGAYNEQFF.